Following are 19 T cell receptor beta chains from one sample sequenced in a study of vaccination effects on CD4 cells after COVID-19 (dated by TCRdb to between 2021 and 2022). For these TCRs, the target antigens are not known. After less than eleven days of culture, CD4+ T cells were isolated with the EasySep CD4+ T cell isolation kit. The library was produced with the immunoSEQ multiplex PCR assay. Not all clones reach the TCRdb copy of this immuneACCESS table, which keeps in-frame sequences only. Checked studies attribute under half of the gap to unresolved V genes and leave the rest unexplained. A total of about 45,000 clones appear in this sample, 60% to 80% of them only once. The ten largest account for roughly 8.8% of the sample. The sample here was CD4+ T cells from PBMCs cultured without peptide, taken before COVID-19 vaccination. Receptor source: a human donor who had a prior SARS-CoV-2 infection.

This chain connects TRBV28 to TRBJ2-2; D may be TRBD2 (5 bases). The CDR3 consists of 12 residues. The germline V gene encodes CDR1 MDHEN and CDR2 SYDVKM. Trimming shortened V by 6 bases and J by 8 bases, and 10 bases separated the two germline ends. CDR3 protein: CASSRQRGELFF. CDR3 sequence (DNA): TGTGCCAGCAGCCGTCAGCGGGGGGAGCTGTTTTTT.

This clone was counted a single time. The V call is TRBV6-4, the J call TRBJ1-2, with D perhaps TRBD1 (5 bases). This CDR3 region has 14 residues. Germline V gives CDR1 MRHNA, CDR2 SNTAGT. Trimming took 3 bases from V and 7 from J, leaving 15 bases between them. The CDR3 nucleotides are TGTGCCAGCAGTGATACCGGGGCTGGAGGTGGCTACACCTTC. Translation gives CASSDTGAGGGYTF.

This clone was seen just once. The genes are TRBV12-3 or TRBV12-4 and TRBJ1-2; D not resolved. V was clipped by 1 base and J by 5 bases, with 8 bases between them. CDR3 length: 13 amino acids. The CDR3 reads CASSLVREYGYTF. CDR3 in DNA: TGTGCCAGCAGTTTAGTCCGGGAGTATGGCTACACCTTC.

This chain connects TRBV29-1 to TRBJ2-7, with D maybe TRBD1 (6 bases). Germline CDR1 SQVTM, CDR2 ANQGSEA. This CDR3 has 12 residues. V lost 6 bases and J lost 1, with 10 bases in between. Here the CDR3 reads CSVRTVSYEQYF. The CDR3 nucleotides read TGCAGCGTCCGGACAGTTTCCTACGAGCAGTACTTC.

The chain uses TRBV11-3 and TRBJ2-7; 14 nucleotides agree with TRBD2. V dropped 5 bases and J dropped 3; count of bases not matched to a gene: 3. This CDR3 region has 15 residues. Germline-derived CDR1 and CDR2 are SGHNT and YENEEA. For the CDR3, the DNA is TGTGCCAGCAGCGCGGGACTAGCGGGGGACTACGAGCAGTACTTC. Translation: CASSAGLAGDYEQYF.

This clone was picked up one time. The rearrangement links TRBV5-4 to TRBJ1-4, with D unresolved. Trimming took off 1 base at V and 14 bases at J, with 15 bases between the two ends. The CDR3 is 13 residues long. CDR1 SGHNT and CDR2 YYREEE come from the germline V gene (reference sequence). CDR3 DNA: TGTGCCAGCAGCTTGAGCTCGGGGAACATTCTGTTTTTT. Translating gives CASSLSSGNILFF.

CDR3 nucleotides: TGTGCCAGCAGCAAAGATGGTCCAGGGGGACGGCTAGCGGGAAGTAGCGAGCAGTACTTC. It is translated as CASSKDGPGGRLAGSSEQYF. This sequence joins TRBV21-1 and TRBJ2-7; TRBD2 is the table's D call and was not checked against the DNA. TRBV21-1 is annotated as a pseudogene. The CDR3 consists of 20 residues.

This clone has a handful of counts. The chain combines TRBV7-9 with TRBJ2-7; 7 bases match TRBD2. Germline CDR1 is SEHNR and CDR2 is FQNEAQ (reference sequence). This CDR3 comprises 14 residues. V trimming: 5 bases; J trimming: 3 bases; junction bases outside the gene matches: 7. CDR3 region: CASSPSREGYEQYF. The CDR3 DNA reads as TGTGCCAGCAGCCCATCGAGGGAGGGCTACGAGCAGTACTTC.

The chain joins TRBV15 to TRBJ1-4; D is possibly TRBD1 (5 bases). CDR1 is LNHNV and CDR2 is YYDKDF in the germline V gene (reference sequence). The CDR3 is 15 residues long. V gave up 1 base and J gave up 7 bases, with 13 bases separating them. The CDR3, as DNA: TGTGCCACCAGCAGAGCCCAGGGATTGGGTGAAAAACTGTTTTTT. It codes for CATSRAQGLGEKLFF. Filled out from reference TRBV15 and TRBJ1-4, the complete variable domain reads DAMVIQNPRYQVTQFGKPVTLSCSQTLNHNVMYWYQQKSSQAPKLLFHYYDKDFNNEADTPDNFQSRRPNTSFCFLDIRSPGLGDTAMYLCATSRAQGLGEKLFFGSGTQLSVL.

This chain joins TRBV2 and TRBJ2-1; 7 bases match TRBD2. The CDR3 sequence is 14 residues long. Germline CDR1 and CDR2: SNHLY and FYNNEI. Trimming at V came to 6 bases and at J to 10 bases, leaving 12 bases not matched to a gene. The CDR3 is CASSLASGGVEQFF. CDR3 nucleotides: TGTGCCAGCAGCTTGGCTAGCGGAGGGGTAGAGCAGTTCTTC.

J is TRBJ2-1 and V is TRBV19, with 9 bases matching TRBD1. This CDR3 is 16 amino acids long. The V gene end was trimmed by 5 bases and the J gene end by 2 bases; junction bases not matched to a gene: 7. Germline CDR1 is LNHDA and CDR2 is SQIVND (reference sequence). Written as DNA, the CDR3 is TGTGCCAGTAGTCCAACAGGGGGCGCCGCCTACAATGAGCAGTTCTTC. Its translation: CASSPTGGAAYNEQFF. The variable domain in full, with the rest retrieved from reference TRBV19 and TRBJ2-1, is DGGITQSPKYLFRKEGQNVTLSCEQNLNHDAMYWYRQDPGQGLRLIYYSQIVNDFQKGDIAEGYSVSREKKESFPLTVTSAQKNPTAFYLCASSPTGGAAYNEQFFGPGTRLTVL.

This rearrangement joins TRBV18 to TRBJ2-1; 9 nucleotides align to TRBD1. CDR1 and CDR2 from the germline V gene are KGHSH and LQKENI. The CDR3 length is 15 residues. V dropped 0 bases and J dropped 3; count of bases not matched to a gene: 0. CDR3 nucleotides: TGTGCCAGCTCACCACCGACAGGGGGCTACAATGAGCAGTTCTTC. Protein product: CASSPPTGGYNEQFF.

The genes are TRBV28 and TRBJ2-4, with 15 nucleotides matching TRBD2. CDR3 length equals 17 residues. Germline trimming cut 2 bases from V and 8 bases from J; bases unmatched to any gene: 7. CDR1 is MDHEN, CDR2 SYDVKM, per germline. Written as DNA, the CDR3 is TGTGCCAGCAGTTTACGGACTAGCGGGAGGGCCCTGGACATTCAGTACTTC. Amino acids: CASSLRTSGRALDIQYF.

This chain connects TRBV19 to TRBJ2-3; no definite D call. Germline values: CDR1 LNHDA, CDR2 SQIVND (reference sequence). V lost 6 bases and J 0 bases, leaving 7 bases between the germline ends. This CDR3 has 13 amino acids. The DNA for the CDR3 is TGTGCCAGTAGCACCATGAGCACAGATACGCAGTATTTT. Translating gives CASSTMSTDTQYF.

The rearrangement joins TRBV18 to TRBJ1-2; 8 bases map to TRBD1. Germline CDR1 KGHSH, CDR2 LQKENI. J gave up 3 bases and V 3 bases, and 3 bases lay outside the gene matches. The CDR3 length is 14 residues. The CDR3 DNA is TGTGCCAGCTCACCTCAGACAGGGGACTATGGCTACACCTTC. It codes for CASSPQTGDYGYTF. The full variable domain, with the rest looked up from reference TRBV18 and TRBJ1-2, is NAGVMQNPRHLVRRRGQEARLRCSPMKGHSHVYWYRQLPEEGLKFMVYLQKENIIDESGMPKERFSAEFPKEGPSILRIQQVVRGDSAAYFCASSPQTGDYGYTFGSGTRLTVV.

This clone was observed a few times. The V and J genes are TRBV5-4 and TRBJ2-3; D might be TRBD2 (5 bases). Per germline, CDR1 SGHNT and CDR2 YYREEE (reference sequence). The CDR3 has 14 amino acids. The V end was cut by 2 bases, the J end by 2 bases, with 9 bases between. CDR3 residues: CASSFPADTDTQYF. CDR3 nucleotides: TGTGCCAGCAGCTTTCCAGCGGACACAGATACGCAGTATTTT.

This clone occurred a few times. V and J are TRBV3-1 (or the pseudogene TRBV3-2) and TRBJ2-7; the D gene could be TRBD1 or TRBD2 (6 bases each). Germline CDR1 and CDR2: LGHDT and YNNKEL (reference sequence). CDR3 length: 16 amino acids. V was cut by 4 bases and J by 3 bases, with 19 bases left in between. CDR3 residues: CASSPPGDSGLYEQYF. CDR3 DNA sequence: TGTGCCAGCAGCCCTCCAGGGGATAGCGGACTCTACGAGCAGTACTTC.

This rearrangement joins TRBV5-5 to TRBJ2-2; D unclear. V lost 4 bases to trimming and J lost 5 bases, with 12 bases between them. The CDR3 is 14 amino acids. Germline V CDR1 and CDR2: SGHKS, YYEKEE (reference sequence). In DNA form, the CDR3 reads TGTGCCAGCAGCCCGTTTGTTGAAACCGGGGAGCTGTTTTTT. Amino acid sequence: CASSPFVETGELFF.

This clone showed up just a few times. This rearrangement joins TRBV7-6 to TRBJ2-7; the match to TRBD1 covers 7 bases. The CDR3 extends over 16 amino acids. Germline-derived CDR1 and CDR2 are SGHVS and FNYEAQ. J gave up 2 bases and V 5 bases, and 12 bases lay outside the gene matches. In DNA, the CDR3 is TGTGCCAGCAGCCCAACGACAGGGCGCACCACCTACGAGCAGTACTTC. Protein: CASSPTTGRTTYEQYF.